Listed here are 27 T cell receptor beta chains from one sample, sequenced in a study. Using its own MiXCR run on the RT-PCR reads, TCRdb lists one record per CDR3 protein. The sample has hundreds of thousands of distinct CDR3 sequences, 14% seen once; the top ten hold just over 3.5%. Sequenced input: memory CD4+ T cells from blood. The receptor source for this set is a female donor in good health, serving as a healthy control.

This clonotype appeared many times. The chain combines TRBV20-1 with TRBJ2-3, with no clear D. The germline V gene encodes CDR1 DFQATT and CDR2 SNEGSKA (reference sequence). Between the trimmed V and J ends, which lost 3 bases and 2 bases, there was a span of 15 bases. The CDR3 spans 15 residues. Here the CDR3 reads CSARSASTNTDTQYF. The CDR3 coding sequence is TGCAGTGCTAGGTCGGCCTCTACAAACACAGATACGCAGTATTTT.

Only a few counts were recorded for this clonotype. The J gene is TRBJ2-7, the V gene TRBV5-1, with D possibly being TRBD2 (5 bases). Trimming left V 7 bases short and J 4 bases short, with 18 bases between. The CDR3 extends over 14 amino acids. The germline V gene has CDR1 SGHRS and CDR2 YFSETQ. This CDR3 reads CASQLGSPSYEQYF. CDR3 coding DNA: TGCGCCAGCCAACTGGGGAGTCCGAGTTACGAGCAGTACTTC.

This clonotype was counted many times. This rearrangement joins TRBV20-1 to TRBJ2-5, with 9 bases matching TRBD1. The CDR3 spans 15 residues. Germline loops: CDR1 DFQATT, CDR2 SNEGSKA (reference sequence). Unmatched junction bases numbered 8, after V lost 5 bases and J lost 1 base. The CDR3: CSAESGTGSQETQYF. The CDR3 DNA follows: TGCAGTGCTGAGTCCGGGACAGGGTCCCAAGAGACCCAGTACTTC.

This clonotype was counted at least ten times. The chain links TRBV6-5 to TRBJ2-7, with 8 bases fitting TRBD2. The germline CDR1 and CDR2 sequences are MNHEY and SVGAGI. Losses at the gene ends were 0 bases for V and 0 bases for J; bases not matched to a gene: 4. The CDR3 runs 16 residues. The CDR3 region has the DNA TGTGCCAGCAGTTACTCCCGCGGGGGGTTCTCCTACGAGCAGTACTTC. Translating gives CASSYSRGGFSYEQYF.

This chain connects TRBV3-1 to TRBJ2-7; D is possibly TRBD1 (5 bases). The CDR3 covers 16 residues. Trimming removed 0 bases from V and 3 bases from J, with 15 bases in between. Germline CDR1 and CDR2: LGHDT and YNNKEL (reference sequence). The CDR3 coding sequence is TGTGCCAGCAGCCAAGATCCCTCAGGGTCCTTCTACGAGCAGTACTTC. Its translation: CASSQDPSGSFYEQYF.

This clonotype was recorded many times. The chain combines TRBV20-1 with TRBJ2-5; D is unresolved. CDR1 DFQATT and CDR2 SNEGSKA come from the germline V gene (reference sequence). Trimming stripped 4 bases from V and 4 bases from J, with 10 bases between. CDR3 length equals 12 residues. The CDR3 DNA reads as TGCAGTGCTAAGACACCGGGAGAGACCCAGTACTTC. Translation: CSAKTPGETQYF.

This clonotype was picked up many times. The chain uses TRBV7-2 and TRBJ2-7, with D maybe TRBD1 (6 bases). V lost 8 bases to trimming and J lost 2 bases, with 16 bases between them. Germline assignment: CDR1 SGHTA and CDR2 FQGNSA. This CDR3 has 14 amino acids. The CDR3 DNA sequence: TGTGCCAGCGGCGCCGGGACAACTACCTACGAGCAGTACTTC. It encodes CASGAGTTTYEQYF.

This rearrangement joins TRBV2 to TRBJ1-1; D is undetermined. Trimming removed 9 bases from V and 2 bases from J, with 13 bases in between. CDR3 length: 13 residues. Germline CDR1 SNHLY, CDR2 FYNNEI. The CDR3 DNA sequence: TGTGCCAGTCGGCGGCTGGGAAACACTGAAGCTTTCTTT. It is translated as CASRRLGNTEAFF.

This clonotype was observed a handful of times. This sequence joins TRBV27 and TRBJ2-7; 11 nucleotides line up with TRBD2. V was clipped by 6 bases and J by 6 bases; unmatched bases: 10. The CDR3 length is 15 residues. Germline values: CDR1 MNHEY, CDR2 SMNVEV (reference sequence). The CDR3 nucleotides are TGTGCCAGCAGGGAGGAACTAGCGGGAGCCCGCGAGCAGTACTTC. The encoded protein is CASREELAGAREQYF.

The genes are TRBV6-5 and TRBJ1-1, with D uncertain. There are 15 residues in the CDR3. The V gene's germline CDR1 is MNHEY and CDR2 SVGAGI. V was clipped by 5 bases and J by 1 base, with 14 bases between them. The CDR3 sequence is CASSVGGQANTEAFF. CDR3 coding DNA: TGTGCCAGCAGTGTGGGCGGGCAGGCGAACACTGAAGCTTTCTTT.

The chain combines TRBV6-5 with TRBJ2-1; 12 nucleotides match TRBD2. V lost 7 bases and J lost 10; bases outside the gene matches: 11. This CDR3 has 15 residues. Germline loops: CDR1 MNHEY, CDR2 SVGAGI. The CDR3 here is CASTTLAGGAGEQFF. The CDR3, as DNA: TGTGCCAGCACCACGCTAGCGGGAGGGGCGGGAGAGCAGTTCTTC.

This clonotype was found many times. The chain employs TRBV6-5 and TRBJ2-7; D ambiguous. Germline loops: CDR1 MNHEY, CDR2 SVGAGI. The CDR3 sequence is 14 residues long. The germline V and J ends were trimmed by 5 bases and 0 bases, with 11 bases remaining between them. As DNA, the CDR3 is TGTGCCAGCAGTCTCGGGTGGAGCTCCTACGAGCAGTACTTC. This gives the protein CASSLGWSSYEQYF.

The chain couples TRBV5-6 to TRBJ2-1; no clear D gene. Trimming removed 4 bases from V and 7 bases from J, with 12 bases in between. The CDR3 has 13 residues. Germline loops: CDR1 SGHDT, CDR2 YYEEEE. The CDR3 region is CASSLSDGNEQFF. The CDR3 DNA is TGTGCCAGCAGCCTGTCGGACGGGAATGAGCAGTTCTTC. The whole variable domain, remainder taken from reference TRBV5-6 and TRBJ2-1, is DAGVTQSPTHLIKTRGQQVTLRCSPKSGHDTVSWYQQALGQGPQFIFQYYEEEERQRGNFPDRFSGHQFPNYSSELNVNALLLGDSALYLCASSLSDGNEQFFGPGTRLTVL.

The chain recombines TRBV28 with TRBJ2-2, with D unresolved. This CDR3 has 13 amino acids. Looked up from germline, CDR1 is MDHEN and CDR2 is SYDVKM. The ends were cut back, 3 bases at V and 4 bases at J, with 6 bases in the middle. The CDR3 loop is CASSFSTTGELFF. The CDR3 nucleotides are TGTGCCAGCAGTTTTTCGACCACCGGGGAGCTGTTTTTT.

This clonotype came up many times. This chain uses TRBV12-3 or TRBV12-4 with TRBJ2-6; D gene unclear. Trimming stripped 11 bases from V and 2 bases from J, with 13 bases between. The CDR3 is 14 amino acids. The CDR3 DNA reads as TGTGCCGTCGGCAGCACCGCTGGGGCCAACGTCCTGACTTTC. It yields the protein CAVGSTAGANVLTF.

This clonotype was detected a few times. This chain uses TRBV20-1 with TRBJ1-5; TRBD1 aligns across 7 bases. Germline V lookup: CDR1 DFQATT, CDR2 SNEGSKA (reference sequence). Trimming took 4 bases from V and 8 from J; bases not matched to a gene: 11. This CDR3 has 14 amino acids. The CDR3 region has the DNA TGCAGTGCTACCGGACAGGCCCCCCTGGAGCCCCAGCATTTT. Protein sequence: CSATGQAPLEPQHF.

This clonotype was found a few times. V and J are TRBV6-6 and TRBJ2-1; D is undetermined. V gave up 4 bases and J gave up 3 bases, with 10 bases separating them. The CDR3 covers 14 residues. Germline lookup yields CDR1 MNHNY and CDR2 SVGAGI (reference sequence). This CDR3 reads CASSSNRNYNEQFF. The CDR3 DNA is TGTGCCAGCAGTTCGAACAGAAACTACAATGAGCAGTTCTTC.

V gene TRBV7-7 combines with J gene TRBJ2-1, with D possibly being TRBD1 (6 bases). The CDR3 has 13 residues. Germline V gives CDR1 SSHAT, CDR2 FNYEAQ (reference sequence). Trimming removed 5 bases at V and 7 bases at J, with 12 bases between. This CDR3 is CASSQDSQNEQFF. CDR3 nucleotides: TGTGCCAGCAGCCAGGACAGCCAGAATGAGCAGTTCTTC.

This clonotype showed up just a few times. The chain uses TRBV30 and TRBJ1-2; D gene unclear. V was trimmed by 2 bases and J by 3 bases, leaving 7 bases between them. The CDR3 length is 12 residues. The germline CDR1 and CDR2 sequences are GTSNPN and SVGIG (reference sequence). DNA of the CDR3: TGTGCCTGGAGTAGGGCTTACTATGGCTACACCTTC. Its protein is CAWSRAYYGYTF.

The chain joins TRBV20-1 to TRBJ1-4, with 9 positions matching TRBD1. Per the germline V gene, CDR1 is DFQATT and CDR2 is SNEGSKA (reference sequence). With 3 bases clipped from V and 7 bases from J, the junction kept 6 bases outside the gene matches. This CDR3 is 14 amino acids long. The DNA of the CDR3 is TGCAGTGCTAGCCCACAGGGGGCAGGTGAAAAACTGTTTTTT. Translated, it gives CSASPQGAGEKLFF.

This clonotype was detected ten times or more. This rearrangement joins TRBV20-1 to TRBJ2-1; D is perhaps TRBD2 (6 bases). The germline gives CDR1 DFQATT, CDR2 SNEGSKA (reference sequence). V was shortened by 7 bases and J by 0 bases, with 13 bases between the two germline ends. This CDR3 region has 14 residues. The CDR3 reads CSENSAGSYNEQFF. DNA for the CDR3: TGCAGTGAAAACTCAGCGGGCTCCTACAATGAGCAGTTCTTC.

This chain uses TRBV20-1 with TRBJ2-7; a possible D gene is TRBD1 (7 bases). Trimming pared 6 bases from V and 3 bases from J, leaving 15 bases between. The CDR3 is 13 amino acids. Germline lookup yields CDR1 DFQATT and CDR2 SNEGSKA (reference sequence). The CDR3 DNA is TGCAGTGCGGGCGGGACAGCTAACTACGAGCAGTACTTC. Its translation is CSAGGTANYEQYF.

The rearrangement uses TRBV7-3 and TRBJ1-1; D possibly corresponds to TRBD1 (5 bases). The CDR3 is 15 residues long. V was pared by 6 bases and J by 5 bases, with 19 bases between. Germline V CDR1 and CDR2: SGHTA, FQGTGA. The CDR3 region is CASSSQKGPGTEAFF. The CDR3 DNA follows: TGTGCCAGCAGTTCCCAGAAGGGGCCAGGAACTGAAGCTTTCTTT.

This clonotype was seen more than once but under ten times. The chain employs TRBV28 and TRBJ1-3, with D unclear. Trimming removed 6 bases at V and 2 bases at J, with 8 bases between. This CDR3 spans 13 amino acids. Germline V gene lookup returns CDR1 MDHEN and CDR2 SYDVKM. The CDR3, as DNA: TGTGCCAGCAGCGAAACGGCTGGAAACACCATATATTTT. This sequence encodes CASSETAGNTIYF.

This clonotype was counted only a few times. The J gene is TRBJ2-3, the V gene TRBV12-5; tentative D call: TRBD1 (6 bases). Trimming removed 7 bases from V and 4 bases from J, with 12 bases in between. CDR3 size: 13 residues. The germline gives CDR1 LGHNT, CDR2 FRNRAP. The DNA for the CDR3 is TGTGCTAGTGCAGGACAGAGCGCAGATACGCAGTATTTT. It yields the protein CASAGQSADTQYF.

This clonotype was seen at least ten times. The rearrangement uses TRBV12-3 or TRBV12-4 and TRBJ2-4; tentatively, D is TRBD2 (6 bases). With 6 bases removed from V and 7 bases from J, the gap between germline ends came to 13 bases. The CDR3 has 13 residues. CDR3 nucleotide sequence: TGTGCCAGCAGGGAGAGCGCGGGGAACATTCAGTACTTC. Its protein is CASRESAGNIQYF.

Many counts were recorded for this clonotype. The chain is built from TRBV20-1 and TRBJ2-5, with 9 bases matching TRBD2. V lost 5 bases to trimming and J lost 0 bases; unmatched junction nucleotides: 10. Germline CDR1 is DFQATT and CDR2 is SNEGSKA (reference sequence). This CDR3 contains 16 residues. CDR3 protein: CSALPSGKYHQETQYF. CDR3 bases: TGCAGTGCTCTGCCTAGCGGGAAGTACCACCAAGAGACCCAGTACTTC.